This TCR beta chain was identified in a study of T cell responses to AZD1222 COVID-19 vaccine. Broader study findings: Spike was spanned by vaccine-associated CD4 TCRs, which were dominant at 160-218 and 743-854. Donor demographics were predominantly white British with a female majority; clonal diversity may be underestimated. Scientists sampled the repertoires only once the peak T cell response had passed.

Assay used: immunoSEQ multiplex PCR; TCRdb lists only in-frame clones, some missing. The sample comprises 120,000 to 150,000 clones, 89% of which are singletons, and roughly 1.7% rests with the top ten. Per germline, CDR1 MNHEY and CDR2 SVGEGT. This CDR3 is built from 15 residues. V was clipped by 2 bases and J by 0 bases, with 9 bases between them. This clone appeared a few times. Its antigen is currently unknown. The TCR comes from an adult who received the AZD1222 COVID-19 vaccine. The sample was peripheral blood, taken 28 days after the second AZD1222 dose. This rearrangement joins TRBV6-2 or TRBV6-3 to TRBJ2-3; D might be TRBD1 (5 bases). The CDR3 here is CASSYDRSSTDTQYF. The CDR3 nucleotides are TGTGCCAGCAGTTACGACAGATCTAGCACAGATACGCAGTATTTT.